The entry below describes one T cell receptor (beta chain). The CDR3 totals 15 residues. Germline loops: CDR1 SGHTA, CDR2 FQGNSA. Unmatched junction bases numbered 3, after V lost 3 bases and J lost 4 bases. These data are taken from a study of blood T cell repertoires in COVID-19. Profiling relied on immunoSEQ multiplex PCR, and the TCRdb table lists in-frame clones only, not all of them. The sample records approximately 260,000 clones, approximately 81% being singletons. This sequence joins TRBV7-2 and TRBJ2-5, with 12 bases matching TRBD1. The specimen sequenced was PBMCs or T cells enriched from blood (not recorded which). The clonotype comes from a woman aged 45-59 years who had been exposed to COVID-19. This chain's CDR3 is CASSFGTGGRETQYF. The CDR3 DNA is TGTGCCAGCAGCTTCGGGACAGGGGGCAGAGAGACCCAGTACTTC.